Presented here are 26 T cell receptor beta chains from one specimen sequenced in a study of T cells in Graves' hyperthyroidism and ophthalmopathy. TCR beta CDR3 regions were amplified from RNA. During a first-round RT-PCR of the TCR CDR3, the HTBI primer set was used. In TCRdb, the multiplex PCR reads were re-called with MiXCR into one record per CDR3 protein. The repertoire holds hundreds of thousands of distinct CDR3 sequences, with over 40% as singletons. The sequenced sample was peripheral blood or thyroid tissue (not recorded which). Every receptor here comes from an adult man with Graves' disease, either hyperthyroidism or ophthalmopathy (not recorded which).

This clonotype appeared once. The chain is built from TRBV7-3 and TRBJ1-2; D might be TRBD1 (5 bases). Per the germline V gene, CDR1 is SGHTA and CDR2 is FQGTGA. The ends were cut back, 6 bases at V and 7 bases at J, with 18 bases in the middle. This CDR3 has 14 residues. CDR3 in DNA: TGTGCCAGCAGTGGGACCGACCCCAACGCTGGCTACACCTTC. Protein product: CASSGTDPNAGYTF. Full variable domain (rest looked up from reference TRBV7-3 and TRBJ1-2): GAGVSQTPSNKVTEKGKYVELRCDPISGHTALYWYRQSLGQGPEFLIYFQGTGAADDSGLPNDRFFAVRPEGSVSTLKIQRTERGDSAVYLCASSGTDPNAGYTFGSGTRLTVV.

This chain links TRBV2 with TRBJ2-7, with 11 bases aligning to TRBD1. The CDR3 sequence is 15 residues long. V lost 5 bases, J lost 6 bases, and 9 bases stayed unmatched. In germline, CDR1 is SNHLY, CDR2 FYNNEI. The CDR3 loop is CASSFPRTGGGEQYF. CDR3 nucleotide sequence: TGTGCCAGCAGTTTCCCCCGGACAGGGGGCGGCGAGCAGTACTTC. Full variable domain (outside the CDR3, taken from reference TRBV2 and TRBJ2-7): EPEVTQTPSHQVTQMGQEVILRCVPISNHLYFYWYRQILGQKVEFLVSFYNNEISEKSEIFDDQFSVERPDGSNFTLKIRSTKLEDSAMYFCASSFPRTGGGEQYFGPGTRLTVT.

This clonotype was seen ten or more times. The CDR3 spells CASSLEWGGYTF. CDR3 nucleotide sequence: TGTGCCAGCAGCTTAGAATGGGGTGGCTACACCTTC. The chain carries TRBV7-2 and TRBJ1-2; D gene unclear. V lost 1 base to trimming and J lost 7 bases, with 7 bases between them. The CDR3 consists of 12 residues. CDR1 and CDR2 from the germline V gene are SGHTA and FQGNSA.

This clonotype was seen a few times. V and J are TRBV2 and TRBJ2-2; D may be TRBD2 (5 bases). The V end lost 4 bases, the J end lost 1 base, and 10 bases lay between the germline ends. The CDR3 covers 15 residues. Germline lookup yields CDR1 SNHLY and CDR2 FYNNEI. CDR3 sequence reads: CASSVSRGNTGELFF. Here the CDR3 DNA reads TGTGCCAGCAGTGTGAGCCGGGGGAACACCGGGGAGCTGTTTTTT.

In this sample, this clonotype turned up many times. The chain couples TRBV10-3 to TRBJ1-5; the D is unclear. This CDR3 is built from 14 residues. Between the trimmed V and J ends, which lost 4 bases and 0 bases, there was a span of 7 bases. CDR1 ENHRY and CDR2 SYGVKD come from the germline V gene. The CDR3 spells CAISAVVSNQPQHF. CDR3 nucleotide sequence: TGTGCCATCAGTGCGGTGGTTAGCAATCAGCCCCAGCATTTT.

In this sample, this clonotype turned up many times. This chain connects TRBV5-1 to TRBJ1-6, with a possible D match to TRBD1 (5 bases). The germline V and J ends were trimmed by 0 bases and 10 bases, with 14 bases remaining between them. The CDR3 is 15 residues long. Germline-derived CDR1 and CDR2 are SGHRS and YFSETQ. CDR3 sequence (DNA): TGCGCCAGCAGCTTGGGTCTCGGGGGTCAATCACCCCTCCACTTT. Residues: CASSLGLGGQSPLHF.

This clonotype turned up a few times. Written as DNA, the CDR3 is TGTGCCAGCAGTTACGGGGCAGGGGCGGATCAGCCCCAGCATTTT. It translates to CASSYGAGADQPQHF. V gene TRBV2 combines with J gene TRBJ1-5; D is perhaps TRBD1 (6 bases). The germline CDR1 and CDR2 sequences are SNHLY and FYNNEI. The V and J ends lost 5 bases and 5 bases respectively, with 16 bases between them. The CDR3 consists of 15 residues.

Remarks on this clonotype: At one boundary the junction diverges from the germline segment, which might be a read error. This sequence joins TRBV7-9 and TRBJ2-7; tentatively, D is TRBD1 (5 bases). The CDR3 is made up of 16 amino acids. From germline, CDR1 is SEHNR and CDR2 FQNEAQ (reference sequence). CDR3 DNA sequence: TGCGCCAGCAGCCAAGAACACCGACAGAAGACATACGAGCAGTACTTC. Its protein is CASSQEHRQKTYEQYF.

The table lists this clonotype with many counts. The V and J genes are TRBV24-1 and TRBJ2-5; D uncertain. V lost 4 bases to trimming and J lost 3 bases, with 8 bases between them. The CDR3 totals 13 residues. Germline CDR1 reads KGHDR; CDR2 reads SFDVKD. The DNA of the CDR3 is TGTGCCACCAGTGAAGCCAATAAAGAGACCCAGTACTTC. Translating it yields CATSEANKETQYF.

This chain uses TRBV15 with TRBJ2-6; D is ambiguous. Trimming shortened V by 0 bases and J by 2 bases, and 8 bases separated the two germline ends. The germline V gene encodes CDR1 LNHNV and CDR2 YYDKDF (reference sequence). The CDR3 consists of 16 residues. CDR3 DNA: TGTGCCACCAGCAGAGACAGGCGGACTGGGGCCAACGTCCTGACTTTC. This sequence encodes CATSRDRRTGANVLTF.

This clonotype has a handful of counts. A much larger clonotype is one base distant, so this may be a read error. The gene calls are TRBV9 and TRBJ2-5; TRBD1 is a possible D gene (5 bases). In germline, CDR1 is SGDLS, CDR2 YYNGEE. This CDR3 comprises 13 residues. With 4 bases removed from V and 1 base from J, the gap between germline ends came to 8 bases. CDR3 nucleotides: TGTGCCAGCAGCCGACAGATCCAAGAGACCCAGTACTTC. It encodes CASSRQIQETQYF.

The chain couples TRBV10-3 to TRBJ1-1, with D possibly matching TRBD1 (5 bases). V lost 3 bases and J 0 bases, leaving 11 bases between the germline ends. The CDR3 loop spans 15 amino acids. In germline, CDR1 is ENHRY, CDR2 SYGVKD. The CDR3 nucleotides are TGTGCCATCAGTGAAGACGGGACGGTGAACACTGAAGCTTTCTTT. Its translation is CAISEDGTVNTEAFF.

This sequence joins TRBV5-6 and TRBJ1-2; a weak D match, TRBD1 (6 bases). The CDR3 contains 14 residues. V lost 5 bases and J lost 4, with 15 bases in between. Germline CDR1 and CDR2: SGHDT and YYEEEE. CDR3 coding DNA: TGTGCCAGCAGTCTGGGGGCGGAAATCTATGGCTACACCTTC. It is translated as CASSLGAEIYGYTF.

On this clonotype: This may be a read error: a much more frequent sequence differs by one nucleotide. The J gene is TRBJ1-2, the V gene TRBV7-2; D unresolved. The length of the CDR3 is 14 residues. Per germline, CDR1 SGHTA and CDR2 FQGNSA. Trimming left V 9 bases short and J 4 bases short, with 18 bases between. In DNA form, the CDR3 reads TGTGCCAGAAGCCCCCGAGAGGGATCCTATGGCTACACCTTC. It is translated as CARSPREGSYGYTF.

The chain couples TRBV7-9 to TRBJ1-1; D gene uncertain. Germline assignment: CDR1 SEHNR and CDR2 FQNEAQ (reference sequence). V gave up 5 bases and J gave up 0 bases, with 13 bases separating them. This CDR3 comprises 15 residues. CDR3 DNA: TGTGCCAGCAGCCAAACGAAGCTAATGAACACTGAAGCTTTCTTT. It encodes CASSQTKLMNTEAFF.

As to this clonotype: Just one base apart from a much larger clone, this may be a read error. This CDR3 fails to terminate in the conserved phenylalanine or tryptophan, so it likely reflects a read error. The chain carries TRBV5-4 and TRBJ2-5; no clear D. Germline-derived CDR1 and CDR2 are SGHNT and YYREEE (reference sequence). V was clipped by 0 bases and J by 6 bases, with 9 bases between them. The CDR3 sequence is 13 residues long. The CDR3 protein is CASSLVSKQTQYL. CDR3 bases: TGTGCCAGCAGCTTGGTCAGCAAGCAGACCCAGTACCTC.

Remarks on this clonotype: One end of the junction fails to match germline, which may point to a read error. The chain combines TRBV6-5 with TRBJ1-1, with D unclear. The CDR3 spans 19 residues. Per the germline V gene, CDR1 is MNHEY and CDR2 is SVGAGI. CDR3 nucleotide sequence: TGTGCCAGCCGTTACTCGATTCCGGGATCGGATAGGGTGAACACTGAAGCTTTCTTT. Protein: CASRYSIPGSDRVNTEAFF.

The genes are TRBV5-1 and TRBJ1-6; TRBD1 might be the D (6 bases). Trimming took 3 bases from V and 5 from J, leaving 12 bases between them. Germline-derived CDR1 and CDR2 are SGHRS and YFSETQ. There are 15 residues in the CDR3. This CDR3 is CASSSIPGDNSPLHF. The CDR3 coding sequence is TGCGCCAGCAGCTCGATTCCAGGGGATAATTCACCCCTCCACTTT.

Worth noting for this clonotype: A much larger clone differs from this one at a single base, so this may be a read error. The V gene is TRBV24-1, the J gene TRBJ1-1; 10 nucleotides agree with TRBD1. The CDR3 runs to 13 residues. Germline loops: CDR1 KGHDR, CDR2 SFDVKD. V trimming: 9 bases; J trimming: 1 base; junction bases outside the gene matches: 1. The CDR3 DNA follows: TGTGCCACCGGGACAGGGGAGAACACTGAAGCTTTCTTT. It is translated as CATGTGENTEAFF.

Points on this clonotype: This may be a read error, as it is one base from a much larger clone. This chain joins TRBV10-3 and TRBJ1-2, with D uncertain. CDR3 length: 13 residues. V was trimmed by 7 bases and J by 7 bases, leaving 16 bases between them. In germline, CDR1 is ENHRY, CDR2 SYGVKD. CDR3 DNA sequence: TGTGCCATCATGAAGGGTTCGGGCTGTGGCTACACCTTC. As protein: CAIMKGSGCGYTF.

As to this clonotype: A much larger clone lies a single base off, so this may be a read error. This sequence joins TRBV7-2 and TRBJ1-6; D may be TRBD1 (6 bases). Trimming took off 5 bases at V and 10 bases at J, with 18 bases between the two ends. The germline V gene has CDR1 SGHTA and CDR2 FQGNSA. This CDR3 contains 15 residues. DNA for the CDR3: TGTGCCAGCAGCATAATCCTCGGGGGCCTCTCACCCCTCCACTTT. This sequence encodes CASSIILGGLSPLHF.

The chain is built from TRBV20-1 and TRBJ2-7, with 9 bases aligning to TRBD1. The J segment lost 4 bases and the V segment lost 6 bases, leaving 13 bases of the junction unmatched. Germline V CDR1 and CDR2: DFQATT, SNEGSKA (reference sequence). This CDR3 region has 15 residues. The CDR3 is CSASESGTGSYEQYF. The CDR3 DNA follows: TGCAGTGCCAGCGAGTCCGGGACAGGGTCGTACGAGCAGTACTTC.

CDR3 loop: CASSTTAQGLNTEAFF. The CDR3 nucleotides read TGTGCCAGCTCTACCACGGCACAGGGCCTGAACACTGAAGCTTTCTTT. This sequence joins TRBV2 and TRBJ1-1; D is possibly TRBD1 (6 bases). Germline V CDR1 and CDR2: SNHLY, FYNNEI. The germline V and J ends were trimmed by 8 bases and 0 bases, with 19 bases remaining between them. The CDR3 extends over 16 amino acids.

In its sample, this clonotype was seen many times. The chain uses TRBV7-9 and TRBJ1-1; D unresolved. This CDR3 is built from 13 residues. Germline values: CDR1 SEHNR, CDR2 FQNEAQ (reference sequence). Trimming shortened V by 5 bases and J by 4 bases, and 11 bases separated the two germline ends. Here the CDR3 DNA reads TGTGCCAGCAGCGGGCGCGGTAGCACTGAAGCTTTCTTT. This sequence encodes CASSGRGSTEAFF.

This clonotype appeared many times. J is TRBJ1-5 and V is TRBV29-1; 7 bases align to TRBD1. The CDR3 is 13 residues long. Trimming at V came to 5 bases and at J to 5 bases, leaving 6 bases not matched to a gene. CDR1 and CDR2 (germline): SQVTM, ANQGSEA. CDR3 sequence: CSVLGQGDQPQHF. CDR3 DNA sequence: TGCAGCGTTCTGGGCCAGGGGGATCAGCCCCAGCATTTT.

The chain is built from TRBV7-9 and TRBJ1-3, with a tentative D call TRBD1 (6 bases). The CDR3 consists of 17 residues. With 5 bases removed from V and 0 bases from J, the gap between germline ends came to 17 bases. CDR1 is SEHNR and CDR2 is FQNEAQ in the germline V gene (reference sequence). The CDR3 nucleotides are TGTGCCAGCAGCCCAGGAGGGACAACCTTCTCTGGAAACACCATATATTTT. The encoded protein is CASSPGGTTFSGNTIYF. Combining the CDR3 with reference TRBV7-9 and TRBJ1-3 gives the whole variable domain DTGVSQNPRHKITKRGQNVTFRCDPISEHNRLYWYRQTLGQGPEFLTYFQNEAQLEKSRLLSDRFSAERPKGSFSTLEIQRTEQGDSAMYLCASSPGGTTFSGNTIYFGEGSWLTVV.